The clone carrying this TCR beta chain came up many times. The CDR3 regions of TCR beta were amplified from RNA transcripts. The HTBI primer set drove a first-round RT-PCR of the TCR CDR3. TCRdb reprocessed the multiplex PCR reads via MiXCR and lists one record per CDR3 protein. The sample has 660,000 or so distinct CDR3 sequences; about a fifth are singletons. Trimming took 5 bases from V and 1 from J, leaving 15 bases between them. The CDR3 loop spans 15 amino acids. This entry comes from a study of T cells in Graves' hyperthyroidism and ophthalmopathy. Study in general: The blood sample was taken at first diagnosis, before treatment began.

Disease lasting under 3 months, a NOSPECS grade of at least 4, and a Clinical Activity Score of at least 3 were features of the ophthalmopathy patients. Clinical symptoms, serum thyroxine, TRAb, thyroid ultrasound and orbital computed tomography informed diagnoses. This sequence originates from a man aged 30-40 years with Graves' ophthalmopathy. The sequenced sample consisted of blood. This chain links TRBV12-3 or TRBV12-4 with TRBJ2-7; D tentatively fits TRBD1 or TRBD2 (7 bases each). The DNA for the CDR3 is TGTGCCAGCAGTCCATCAGGGGGGGGTTCCTACGAGCAGTACTTC. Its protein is CASSPSGGGSYEQYF.